This T cell receptor beta chain was recorded in a study of blood T cells in healthy people across ages. This clonotype was detected a few times. The antigen is unknown. The study's findings and limits: Roughly linearly, TCR beta diversity per million T cells fell as age increased.

Germline-derived CDR1 and CDR2 are LGHNA and YSLEER. Between the trimmed V and J ends, which lost 4 bases and 0 bases, there was a span of 17 bases. This CDR3 is built from 17 residues. PCR was performed a second time for roughly 7 to 11 cycles using a sample-barcoded 5' primer and a J-beta primer mix. Using its own MiXCR run on the 5' RACE reads, TCRdb lists one record per CDR3 protein. The repertoire holds some 1.8 million distinct CDR3 sequences, with about two fifths as singletons. The sequenced sample was blood. This receptor was identified in a human donor in good health. The rearrangement links TRBV4-3 to TRBJ2-3, with D tentatively TRBD2 (6 bases). The CDR3 region is CASSRELAISSTDTQYF. The CDR3, as DNA: TGCGCCAGCAGCCGCGAGCTAGCGATCTCTAGCACAGATACGCAGTATTTT.